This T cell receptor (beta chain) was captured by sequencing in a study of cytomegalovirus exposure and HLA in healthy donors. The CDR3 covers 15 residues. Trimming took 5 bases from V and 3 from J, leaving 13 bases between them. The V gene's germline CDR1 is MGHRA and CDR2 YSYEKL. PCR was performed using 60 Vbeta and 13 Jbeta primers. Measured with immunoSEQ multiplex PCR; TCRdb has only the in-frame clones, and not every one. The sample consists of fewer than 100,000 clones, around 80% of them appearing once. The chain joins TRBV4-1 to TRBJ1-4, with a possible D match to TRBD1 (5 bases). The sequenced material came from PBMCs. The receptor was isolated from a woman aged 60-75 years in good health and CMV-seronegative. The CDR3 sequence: CASSSSGAANEKLFF. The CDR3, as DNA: TGCGCCAGCAGCTCCAGCGGGGCGGCTAATGAAAAACTGTTTTTT.